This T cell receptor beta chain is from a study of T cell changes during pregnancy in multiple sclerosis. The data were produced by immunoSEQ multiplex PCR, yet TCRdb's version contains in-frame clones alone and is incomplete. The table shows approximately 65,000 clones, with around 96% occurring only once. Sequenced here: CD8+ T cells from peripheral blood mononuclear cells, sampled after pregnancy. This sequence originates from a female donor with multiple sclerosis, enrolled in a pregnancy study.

The CDR3 bases are TGTGCCAGCAGTCCCTTCCCTCTTCAAGAGACCCAGTACTTC. The encoded protein is CASSPFPLQETQYF. The chain combines TRBV28 with TRBJ2-5; D unresolved. The V and J ends lost 5 bases and 2 bases respectively, with 12 bases between them. The CDR3 spans 14 residues. Germline CDR1 MDHEN, CDR2 SYDVKM.